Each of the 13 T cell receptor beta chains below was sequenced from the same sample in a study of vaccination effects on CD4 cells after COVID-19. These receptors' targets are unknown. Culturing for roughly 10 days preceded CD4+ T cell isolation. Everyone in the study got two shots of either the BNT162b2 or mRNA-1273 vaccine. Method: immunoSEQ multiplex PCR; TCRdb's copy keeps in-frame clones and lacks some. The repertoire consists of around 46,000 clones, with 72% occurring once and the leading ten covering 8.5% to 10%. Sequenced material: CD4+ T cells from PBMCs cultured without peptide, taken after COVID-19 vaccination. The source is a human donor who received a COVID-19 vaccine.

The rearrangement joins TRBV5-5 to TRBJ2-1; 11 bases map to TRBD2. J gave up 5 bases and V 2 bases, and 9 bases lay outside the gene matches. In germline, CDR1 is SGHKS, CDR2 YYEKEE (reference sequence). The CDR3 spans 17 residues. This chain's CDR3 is CASSFYSGGALHNEQFF. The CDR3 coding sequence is TGTGCCAGCAGCTTCTATAGCGGGGGGGCCCTACACAATGAGCAGTTCTTC.

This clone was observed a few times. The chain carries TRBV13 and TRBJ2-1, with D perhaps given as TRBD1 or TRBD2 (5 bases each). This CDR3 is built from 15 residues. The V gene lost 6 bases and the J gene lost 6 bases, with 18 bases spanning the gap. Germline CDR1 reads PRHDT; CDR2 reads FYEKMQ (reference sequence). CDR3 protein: CASRTPPPGPNEQFF. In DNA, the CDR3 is TGTGCCAGCAGAACCCCCCCTCCGGGGCCCAATGAGCAGTTCTTC.

In DNA form, the CDR3 reads TGTGCCAGCAGCTTAGTTTCCTCCAGTCTGTACTTC. This gives the protein CASSLVSSSLYF. The rearrangement uses TRBV11-2 and TRBJ2-7; D is undetermined. The germline V and J ends were trimmed by 1 base and 12 bases, with 13 bases remaining between them. This CDR3 region has 12 residues. Germline V gives CDR1 SGHAT, CDR2 FQNNGV. The full variable domain, rest sourced from reference TRBV11-2 and TRBJ2-7, is EAGVAQSPRYKIIEKRQSVAFWCNPISGHATLYWYQQILGQGPKLLIQFQNNGVVDDSQLPKDRFSAERLKGVDSTLKIQPAKLEDSAVYLCASSLVSSSLYFGPGTRLTVT.

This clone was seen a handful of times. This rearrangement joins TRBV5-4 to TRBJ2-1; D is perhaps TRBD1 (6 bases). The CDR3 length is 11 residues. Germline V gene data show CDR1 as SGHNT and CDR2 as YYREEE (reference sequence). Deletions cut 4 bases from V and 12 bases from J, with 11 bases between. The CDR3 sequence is CASSAQGLQFF. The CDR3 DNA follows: TGTGCCAGCAGCGCTCAGGGGTTGCAGTTCTTC.

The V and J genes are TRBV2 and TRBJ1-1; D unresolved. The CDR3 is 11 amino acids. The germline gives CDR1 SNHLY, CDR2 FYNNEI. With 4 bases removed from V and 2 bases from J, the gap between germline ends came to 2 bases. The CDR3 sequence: CASSVNTEAFF. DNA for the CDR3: TGTGCCAGCAGTGTAAACACTGAAGCTTTCTTT.

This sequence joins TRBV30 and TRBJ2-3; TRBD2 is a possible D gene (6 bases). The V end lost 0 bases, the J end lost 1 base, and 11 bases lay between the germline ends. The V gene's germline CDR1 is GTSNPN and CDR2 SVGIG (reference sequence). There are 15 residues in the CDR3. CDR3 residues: CAWSVLRGGTDTQYF. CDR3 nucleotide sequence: TGTGCCTGGAGTGTGCTGCGCGGGGGCACAGATACGCAGTATTTT.

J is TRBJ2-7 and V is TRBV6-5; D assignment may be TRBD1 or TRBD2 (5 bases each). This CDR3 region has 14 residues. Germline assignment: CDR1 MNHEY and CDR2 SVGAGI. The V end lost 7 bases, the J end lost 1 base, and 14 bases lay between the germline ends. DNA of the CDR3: TGTGCCAGCATCCCAGCCGGGGCATCCTACGAGCAGTACTTC. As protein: CASIPAGASYEQYF.

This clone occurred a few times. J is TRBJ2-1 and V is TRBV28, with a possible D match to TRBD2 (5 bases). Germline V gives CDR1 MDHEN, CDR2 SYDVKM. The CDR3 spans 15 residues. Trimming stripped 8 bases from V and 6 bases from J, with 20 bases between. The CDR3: CASVRGLLGRNEQFF. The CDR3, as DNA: TGTGCCAGCGTAAGAGGGCTATTAGGACGCAATGAGCAGTTCTTC.

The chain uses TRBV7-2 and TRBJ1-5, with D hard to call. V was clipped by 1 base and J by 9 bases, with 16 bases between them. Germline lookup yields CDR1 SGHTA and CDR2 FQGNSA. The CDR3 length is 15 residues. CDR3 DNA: TGTGCCAGCAGCTTAGTGGGCCTATTTATTTGGCCCCAGCATTTT. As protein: CASSLVGLFIWPQHF.

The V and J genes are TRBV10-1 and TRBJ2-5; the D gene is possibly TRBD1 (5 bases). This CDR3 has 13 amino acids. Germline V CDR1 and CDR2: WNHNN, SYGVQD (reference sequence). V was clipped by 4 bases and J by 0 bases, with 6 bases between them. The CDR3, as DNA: TGCGCCAGCAGTGGACAGTACCAAGAGACCCAGTACTTC. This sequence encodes CASSGQYQETQYF.

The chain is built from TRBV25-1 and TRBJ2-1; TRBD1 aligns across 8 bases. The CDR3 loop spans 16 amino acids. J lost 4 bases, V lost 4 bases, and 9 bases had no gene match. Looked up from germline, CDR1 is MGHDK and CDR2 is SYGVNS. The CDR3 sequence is CASSASDRVIYNEQFF. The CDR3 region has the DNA TGTGCCAGCAGTGCGTCGGACAGGGTAATATACAATGAGCAGTTCTTC. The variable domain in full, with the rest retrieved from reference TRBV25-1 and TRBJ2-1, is EADIYQTPRYLVIGTGKKITLECSQTMGHDKMYWYQQDPGMELHLIHYSYGVNSTEKGDLSSESTVSRIRTEHFPLTLESARPSHTSQYLCASSASDRVIYNEQFFGPGTRLTVL.

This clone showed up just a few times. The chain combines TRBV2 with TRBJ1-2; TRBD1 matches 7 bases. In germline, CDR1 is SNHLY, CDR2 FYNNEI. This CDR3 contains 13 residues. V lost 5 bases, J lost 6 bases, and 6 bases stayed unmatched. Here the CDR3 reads CASSPQGTHGYTF. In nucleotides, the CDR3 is TGTGCCAGCAGTCCACAGGGGACCCATGGCTACACCTTC.

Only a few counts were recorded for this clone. CDR3 in amino acids: CASSQNNGEQYF. CDR3 DNA: TGTGCCAGCAGCCAAAATAATGGCGAGCAGTACTTC. The genes are TRBV3-1 (or the pseudogene TRBV3-2) and TRBJ2-7; D is undetermined. The V end lost 2 bases, the J end lost 6 bases, and 8 bases lay between the germline ends. CDR1 and CDR2 from the germline V gene are LGHDT and YNNKEL (reference sequence). The CDR3 is 12 amino acids.